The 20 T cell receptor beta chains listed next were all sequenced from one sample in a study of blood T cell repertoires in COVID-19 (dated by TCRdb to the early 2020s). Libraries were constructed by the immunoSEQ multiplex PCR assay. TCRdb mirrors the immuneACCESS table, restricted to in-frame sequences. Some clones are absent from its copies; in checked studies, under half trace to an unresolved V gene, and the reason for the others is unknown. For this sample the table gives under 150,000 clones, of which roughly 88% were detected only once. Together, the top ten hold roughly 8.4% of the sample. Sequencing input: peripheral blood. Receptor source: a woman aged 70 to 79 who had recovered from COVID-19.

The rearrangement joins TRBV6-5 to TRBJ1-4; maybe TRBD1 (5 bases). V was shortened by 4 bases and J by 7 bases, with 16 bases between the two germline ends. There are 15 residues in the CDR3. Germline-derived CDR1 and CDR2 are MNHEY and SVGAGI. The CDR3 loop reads CASSLGGVVAEKLFF. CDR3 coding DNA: TGTGCCAGCAGTTTAGGAGGGGTTGTGGCTGAAAAACTGTTTTTT.

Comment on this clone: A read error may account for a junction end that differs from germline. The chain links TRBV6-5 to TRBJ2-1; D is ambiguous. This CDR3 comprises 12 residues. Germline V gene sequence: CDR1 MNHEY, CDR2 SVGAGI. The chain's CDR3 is CASSLSFNEQFF. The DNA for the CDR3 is TGTGCCAGCAGTCTATCCTTCAATGAGCAGTTCTTC.

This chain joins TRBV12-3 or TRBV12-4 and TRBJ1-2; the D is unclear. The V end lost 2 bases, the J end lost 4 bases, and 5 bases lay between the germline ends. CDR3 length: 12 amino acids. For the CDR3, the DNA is TGTGCCAGCAGTTTACAGCGCTATGGCTACACCTTC. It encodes CASSLQRYGYTF.

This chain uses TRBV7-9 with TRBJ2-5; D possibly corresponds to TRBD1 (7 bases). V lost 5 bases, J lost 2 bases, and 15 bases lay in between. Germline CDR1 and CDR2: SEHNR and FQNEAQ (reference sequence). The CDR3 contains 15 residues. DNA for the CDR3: TGTGCCAGCAGCCCAGGAGCAGGGGGGCAAGAGACCCAGTACTTC. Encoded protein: CASSPGAGGQETQYF.

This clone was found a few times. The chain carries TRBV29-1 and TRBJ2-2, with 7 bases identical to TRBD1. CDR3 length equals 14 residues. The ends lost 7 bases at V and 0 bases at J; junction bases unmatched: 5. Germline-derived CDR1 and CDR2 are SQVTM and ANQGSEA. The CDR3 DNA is TGCAGCGCACCGGGACAGTCGAACACCGGGGAGCTGTTTTTT. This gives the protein CSAPGQSNTGELFF.

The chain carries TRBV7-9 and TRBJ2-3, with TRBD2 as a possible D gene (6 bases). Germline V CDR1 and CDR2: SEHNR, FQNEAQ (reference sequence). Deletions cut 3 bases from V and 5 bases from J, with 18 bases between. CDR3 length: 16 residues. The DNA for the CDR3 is TGTGCCAGCAGCTTTGGGGCGGGACCCTCCAGAGATACGCAGTATTTT. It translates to CASSFGAGPSRDTQYF.

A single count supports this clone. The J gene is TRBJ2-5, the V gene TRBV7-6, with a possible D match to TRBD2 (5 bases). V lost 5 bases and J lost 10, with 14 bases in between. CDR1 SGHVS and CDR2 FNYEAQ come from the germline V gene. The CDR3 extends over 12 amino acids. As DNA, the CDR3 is TGTGCCAGCAGCCTCGGGGAAGGGATCCAGTACTTC. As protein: CASSLGEGIQYF.

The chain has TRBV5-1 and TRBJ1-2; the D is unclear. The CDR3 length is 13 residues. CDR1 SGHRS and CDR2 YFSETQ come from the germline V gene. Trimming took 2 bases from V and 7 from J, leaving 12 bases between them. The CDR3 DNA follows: TGCGCCAGCAGCTTTTCCCTATTCGGTGGCTACACCTTC. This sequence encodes CASSFSLFGGYTF.

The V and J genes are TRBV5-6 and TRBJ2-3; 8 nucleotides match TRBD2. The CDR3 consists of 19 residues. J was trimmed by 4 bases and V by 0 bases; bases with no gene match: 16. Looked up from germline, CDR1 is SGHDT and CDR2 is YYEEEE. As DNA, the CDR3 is TGTGCCAGCAGCTTGGCCACCTCCGCGGGGGGACCGAGGTCAGATACGCAGTATTTT. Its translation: CASSLATSAGGPRSDTQYF.

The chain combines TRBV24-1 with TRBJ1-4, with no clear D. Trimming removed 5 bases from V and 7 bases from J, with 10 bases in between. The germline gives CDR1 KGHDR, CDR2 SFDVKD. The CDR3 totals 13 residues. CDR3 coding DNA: TGTGCCACCAGTGCGGGGAACGCTGAAAAACTGTTTTTT. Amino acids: CATSAGNAEKLFF.

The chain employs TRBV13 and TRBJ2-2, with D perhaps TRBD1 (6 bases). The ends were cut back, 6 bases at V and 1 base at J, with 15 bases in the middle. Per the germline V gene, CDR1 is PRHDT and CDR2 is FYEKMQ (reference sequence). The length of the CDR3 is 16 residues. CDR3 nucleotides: TGTGCCAGCAGACCTAATCTACAGGGGAACACCGGGGAGCTGTTTTTT. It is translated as CASRPNLQGNTGELFF.

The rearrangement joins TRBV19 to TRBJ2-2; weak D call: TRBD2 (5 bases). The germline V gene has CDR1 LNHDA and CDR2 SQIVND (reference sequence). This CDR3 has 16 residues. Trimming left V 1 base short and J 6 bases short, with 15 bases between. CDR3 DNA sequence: TGTGCCAGTAGTATAGCCACCGGACTCAACGCCGGGGAGCTGTTTTTT. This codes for CASSIATGLNAGELFF.

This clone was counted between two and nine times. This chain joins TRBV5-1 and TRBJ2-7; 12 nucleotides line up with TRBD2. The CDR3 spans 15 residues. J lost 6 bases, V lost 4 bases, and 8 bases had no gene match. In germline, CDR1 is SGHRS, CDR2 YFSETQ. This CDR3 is CASSPRLAGVVEQYF. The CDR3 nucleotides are TGCGCCAGCAGCCCAAGACTAGCGGGAGTAGTCGAGCAGTACTTC.

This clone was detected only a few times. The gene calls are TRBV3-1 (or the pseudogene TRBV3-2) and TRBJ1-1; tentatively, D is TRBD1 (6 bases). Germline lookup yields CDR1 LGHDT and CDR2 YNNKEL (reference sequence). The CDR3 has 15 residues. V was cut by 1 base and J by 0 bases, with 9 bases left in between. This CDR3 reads CASSQGRGMNTEAFF. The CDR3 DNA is TGTGCCAGCAGCCAAGGCAGGGGAATGAACACTGAAGCTTTCTTT.

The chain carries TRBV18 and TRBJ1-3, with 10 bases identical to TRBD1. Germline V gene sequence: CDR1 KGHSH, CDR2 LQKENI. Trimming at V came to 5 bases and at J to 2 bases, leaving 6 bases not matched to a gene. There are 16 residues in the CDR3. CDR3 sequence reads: CASSTPGQGTGNTIYF. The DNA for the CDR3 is TGTGCCAGCTCAACGCCGGGACAGGGGACTGGAAACACCATATATTTT.

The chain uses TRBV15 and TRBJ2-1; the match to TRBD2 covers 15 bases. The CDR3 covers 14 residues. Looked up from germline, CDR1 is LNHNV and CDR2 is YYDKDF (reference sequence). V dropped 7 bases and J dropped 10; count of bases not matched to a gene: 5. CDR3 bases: TGTGCCACCACCGGGACTAGCGGGGGGACCGAGCAGTTCTTC. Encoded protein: CATTGTSGGTEQFF.

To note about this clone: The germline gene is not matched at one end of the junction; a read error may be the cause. The DNA for the CDR3 is TGCCGCCAGGACAGACATAAGGGTCAGCCCCAGCATTTT. This gives the protein CRQDRHKGQPQHF. The genes are TRBV7-9 and TRBJ1-5; D possibly corresponds to TRBD1 (6 bases). The germline V gene encodes CDR1 SEHNR and CDR2 FQNEAQ (reference sequence). The CDR3 extends over 13 amino acids.

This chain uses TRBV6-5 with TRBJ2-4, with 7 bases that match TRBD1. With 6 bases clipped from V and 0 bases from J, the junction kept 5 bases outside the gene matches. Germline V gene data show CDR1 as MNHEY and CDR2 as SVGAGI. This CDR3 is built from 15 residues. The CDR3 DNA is TGTGCCAGCAGCCTGACAGGGCCAGCCAAAAACATTCAGTACTTC. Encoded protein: CASSLTGPAKNIQYF.

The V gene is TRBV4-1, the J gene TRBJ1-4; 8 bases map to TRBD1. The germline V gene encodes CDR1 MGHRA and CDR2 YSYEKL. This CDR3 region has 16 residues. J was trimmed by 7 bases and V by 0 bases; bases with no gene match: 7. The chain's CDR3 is CASSQDQGARGEKLFF. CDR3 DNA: TGCGCCAGCAGCCAAGACCAGGGGGCTCGGGGTGAAAAACTGTTTTTT.

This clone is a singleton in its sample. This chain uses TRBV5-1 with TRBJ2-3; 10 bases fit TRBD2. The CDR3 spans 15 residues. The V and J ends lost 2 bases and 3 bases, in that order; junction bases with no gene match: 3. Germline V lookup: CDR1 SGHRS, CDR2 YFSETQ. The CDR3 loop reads CASSLAGGLTDTQYF. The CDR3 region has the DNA TGCGCCAGCAGCTTAGCGGGAGGGCTGACAGATACGCAGTATTTT. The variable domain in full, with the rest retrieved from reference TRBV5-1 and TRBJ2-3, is KAGVTQTPRYLIKTRGQQVTLSCSPISGHRSVSWYQQTPGQGLQFLFEYFSETQRNKGNFPGRFSGRQFSNSRSEMNVSTLELGDSALYLCASSLAGGLTDTQYFGPGTRLTVL.